Presented here are 5 T cell receptor beta chains from one specimen sequenced in a study of T cell responses to AZD1222 COVID-19 vaccine. TCRdb's table, derived via immunoSEQ multiplex PCR, lists solely in-frame clones and lacks some. The sample lists roughly 170,000 clones, 85% to 95% occurring once. The sequencing here drew on peripheral blood, taken 28 days after the second AZD1222 dose. The receptors derive from an adult who received the AZD1222 COVID-19 vaccine.

J is TRBJ1-3 and V is TRBV19; D might be TRBD1 (6 bases). There are 16 residues in the CDR3. CDR1 and CDR2 (germline): LNHDA, SQIVND (reference sequence). V dropped 8 bases and J dropped 0 bases, with 17 bases sitting between them. The chain's CDR3 is CASRPPGGDSGNTIYF. The DNA of the CDR3 is TGTGCCAGTCGCCCCCCGGGGGGCGACTCTGGAAACACCATATATTTT.

The V and J genes are TRBV3-1 (or the pseudogene TRBV3-2) and TRBJ1-3; D is unclear. The V gene's germline CDR1 is LGHDT and CDR2 YNNKEL (reference sequence). Trimming left V 1 base short and J 4 bases short, with 8 bases between. The CDR3 covers 14 residues. The DNA for the CDR3 is TGTGCCAGCAGCCAAGTGGACGGCGGAAACACCATATATTTT. This gives the protein CASSQVDGGNTIYF.

The CDR3 protein is CASSIIRGSSGNTIYF. CDR3 DNA: TGTGCCAGCAGCATAATCAGGGGCTCCTCTGGAAACACCATATATTTT. This chain connects TRBV5-8 to TRBJ1-3; tentative D call: TRBD1 (6 bases). Germline CDR1 SGHTS, CDR2 YDEGEE. The V end was cut by 4 bases, the J end by 0 bases, with 14 bases between. The CDR3 is 16 residues long.

This chain connects TRBV4-1 to TRBJ1-4; 7 positions match TRBD1. Germline CDR1 reads MGHRA; CDR2 reads YSYEKL. The ends lost 3 bases at V and 8 bases at J; junction bases unmatched: 3. There are 13 residues in the CDR3. Here the CDR3 reads CASSHRQGEKLFF. As DNA, the CDR3 is TGCGCCAGCAGCCACCGACAGGGCGAAAAACTGTTTTTT.

V and J are TRBV29-1 and TRBJ2-1; the D gene is possibly TRBD2 (6 bases). The CDR3 loop spans 13 amino acids. V was pared by 4 bases and J by 6 bases, with 13 bases between. Germline V CDR1 and CDR2: SQVTM, ANQGSEA. The CDR3 is CSVAGRTINEQFF. CDR3 nucleotides: TGCAGCGTTGCAGGGAGGACTATCAATGAGCAGTTCTTC.